This T cell receptor beta chain was documented in a study of early T cells in non-severe SARS-CoV-2 infection. Study-level background: Chains were unpaired, as sequencing was done on bulk RNA from unsorted whole blood.

Concerning this clonotype: Antigen unknown.

Study-level results: Private and CD4 specificities were missed by VDJdb matching, which favored anti-spike CD8 responses.

The library protocol tagged individual cDNA molecules with unique molecular identifiers. TCRdb itself ran the 5' RACE reads through MiXCR, one entry per CDR3 protein. The table includes roughly 75,000 distinct CDR3 sequences, roughly a sixth detected once. The CDR3 consists of 14 residues. Trimming pared 5 bases from V and 3 bases from J, leaving 13 bases between. Looked up from germline, CDR1 is MDHEN and CDR2 is SYDVKM. The sequenced sample was whole blood. The rearrangement links TRBV28 to TRBJ1-1; no reliable D call. The clonotype was recovered from an adult who was a healthcare worker with PCR-confirmed SARS-CoV-2 infection or an uninfected control (not recorded which). CDR3 nucleotides: TGTGCCAGCAGTAGAGCGGCGGCCTACACTGAAGCTTTCTTT. Amino acids: CASSRAAAYTEAFF.